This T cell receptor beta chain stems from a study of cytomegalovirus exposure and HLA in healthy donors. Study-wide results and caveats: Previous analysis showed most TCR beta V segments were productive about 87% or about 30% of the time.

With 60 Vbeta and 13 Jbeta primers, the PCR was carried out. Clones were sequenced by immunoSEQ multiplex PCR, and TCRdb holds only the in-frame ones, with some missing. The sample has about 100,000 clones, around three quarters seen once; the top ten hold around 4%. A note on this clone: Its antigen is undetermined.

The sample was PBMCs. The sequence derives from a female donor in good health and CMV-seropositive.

In nucleotides, the CDR3 is TGTGCCACCAGCAGAGTGGGCGGGGACAGGTCCTACGAGCAGTACTTC. This sequence encodes CATSRVGGDRSYEQYF. The chain combines TRBV15 with TRBJ2-7; 8 bases map to TRBD1. This CDR3 has 16 amino acids. Germline assignment: CDR1 LNHNV and CDR2 YYDKDF (reference sequence). Trimming removed 1 base from V and 1 base from J; junction bases left unmatched: 6.